This T cell receptor beta chain emerged from a study of T-cell memory formation after mild COVID-19. This clonotype was recorded at least ten times. From the 5' RACE reads, TCRdb called clonotypes with MiXCR, one entry per CDR3 protein. The sample holds 300,000 or so distinct CDR3 sequences, about 15% seen once. Germline V gives CDR1 SEHNR, CDR2 FQNEAQ (reference sequence). CDR3 length: 13 residues. Trimming took 1 base from V and 5 from J, leaving 6 bases between them. Sample: PBMCs or a T cell subset sorted from them (not recorded which). The sequence was obtained from a man aged 18 to 29 who had mild COVID-19 (a few samples of this study predate the infection). Cell type and time point are not known. The chain links TRBV7-9 to TRBJ2-1; the D is unclear. CDR3 protein: CASSLVGNNEQFF. In DNA, the CDR3 is TGTGCCAGCAGCTTAGTGGGGAACAATGAGCAGTTCTTC.